This T cell receptor (beta chain) comes out of a study of blood T cells in healthy people across ages. The use of a sample-barcoded 5' primer and a J-beta primer mix characterized a second PCR of roughly 7 to 11 cycles. TCRdb re-called the 5' RACE reads with MiXCR, one entry per CDR3 protein. This table has around 1,000,000 distinct CDR3 sequences, 20% to 25% appearing once. Germline V gene lookup returns CDR1 MDHEN and CDR2 SYDVKM. The CDR3 contains 11 residues. Trimming removed 5 bases from V and 12 bases from J, with 11 bases in between. The same data also went into a second study, on T cells of mothers and their children.

This clonotype originated in a girl aged 2-10 years in good health. This chain joins TRBV28 and TRBJ2-1; no firm D call. The sequenced sample consisted of blood. The CDR3 sequence: CASSRHDSQFF. The DNA for the CDR3 is TGTGCCAGCAGTAGGCACGACTCGCAGTTCTTC.